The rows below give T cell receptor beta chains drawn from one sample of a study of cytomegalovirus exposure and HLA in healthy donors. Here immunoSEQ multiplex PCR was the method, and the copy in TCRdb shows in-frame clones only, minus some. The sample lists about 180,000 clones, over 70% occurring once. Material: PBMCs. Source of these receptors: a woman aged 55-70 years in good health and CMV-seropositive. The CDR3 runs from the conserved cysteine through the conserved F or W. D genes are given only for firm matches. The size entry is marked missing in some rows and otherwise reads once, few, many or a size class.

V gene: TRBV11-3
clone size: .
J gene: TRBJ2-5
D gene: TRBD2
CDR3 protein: CASSFGTSEQETQYF
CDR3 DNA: TGTGCCAGCAGCTTCGGGACTAGCGAACAAGAGACCCAGTACTTC

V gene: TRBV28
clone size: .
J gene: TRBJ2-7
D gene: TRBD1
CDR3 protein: CASSLHGTGGEQYF
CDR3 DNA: TGTGCCAGCAGTCTTCATGGGACAGGGGGCGAGCAGTACTTC

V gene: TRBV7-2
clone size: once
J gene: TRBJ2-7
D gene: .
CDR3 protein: CASSLEGDNSYEQYF
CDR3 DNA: TGTGCCAGCAGCTTAGAAGGTGACAACTCCTACGAGCAGTACTTC

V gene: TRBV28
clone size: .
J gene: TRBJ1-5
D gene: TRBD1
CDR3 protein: CASSLPQGQGDRNQPQHF
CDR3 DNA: TGTGCCAGCAGTTTACCACAGGGACAGGGGGACCGCAATCAGCCCCAGCATTTT

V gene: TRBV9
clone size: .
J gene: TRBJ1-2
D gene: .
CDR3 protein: CASSVELGATNYGYTF
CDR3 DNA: TGTGCCAGCAGCGTAGAATTAGGGGCGACTAACTATGGCTACACCTTC

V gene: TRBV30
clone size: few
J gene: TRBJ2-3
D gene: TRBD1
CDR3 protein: CAWTLQGTATDTQYF
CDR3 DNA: TGTGCCTGGACCCTGCAGGGGACAGCCACAGATACGCAGTATTTT

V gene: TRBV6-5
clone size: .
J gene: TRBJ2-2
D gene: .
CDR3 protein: CASTPGAGELFF
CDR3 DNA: TGTGCCAGCACCCCAGGGGCCGGGGAGCTGTTTTTT

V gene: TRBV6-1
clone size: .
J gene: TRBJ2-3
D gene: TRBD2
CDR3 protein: CASSELAGEAQYF
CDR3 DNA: TGTGCCAGCAGTGAACTAGCGGGAGAAGCGCAGTATTTT

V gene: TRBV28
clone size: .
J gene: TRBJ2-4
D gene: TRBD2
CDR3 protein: CASSQSGGDSLSQYF
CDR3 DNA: TGTGCCAGCAGCCAGAGCGGGGGGGACTCGCTCAGTCAGTACTTC

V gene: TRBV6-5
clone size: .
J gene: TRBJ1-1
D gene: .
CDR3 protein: CASSTLNTEAFF
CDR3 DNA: TGTGCCAGCAGTACATTGAACACTGAAGCTTTCTTT

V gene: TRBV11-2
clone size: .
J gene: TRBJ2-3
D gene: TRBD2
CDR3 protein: CASSLGGDTDTQYF
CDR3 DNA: TGTGCCAGCAGCTTGGGGGGGGACACAGATACGCAGTATTTT

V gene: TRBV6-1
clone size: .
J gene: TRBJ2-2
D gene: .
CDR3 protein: CASTANTGELFF
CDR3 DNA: TGTGCCAGCACGGCGAACACCGGGGAGCTGTTTTTT

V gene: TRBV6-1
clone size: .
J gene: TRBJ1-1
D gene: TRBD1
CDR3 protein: CASRRTGTNTEAFF
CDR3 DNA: TGTGCCAGCAGACGGACAGGGACAAACACTGAAGCTTTCTTT

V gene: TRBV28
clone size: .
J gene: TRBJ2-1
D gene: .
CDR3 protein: CASIRGGASSYNEQFF
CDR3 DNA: TGTGCCAGCATAAGGGGCGGAGCGAGCTCCTACAATGAGCAGTTCTTC

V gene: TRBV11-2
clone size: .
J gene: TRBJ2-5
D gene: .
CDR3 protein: CASSLGLVQETQYF
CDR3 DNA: TGTGCCAGCAGCTTAGGACTAGTTCAAGAGACCCAGTACTTC

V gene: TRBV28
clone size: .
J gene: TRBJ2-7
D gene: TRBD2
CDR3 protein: CASSLLAGELYEQYF
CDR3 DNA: TGTGCCAGCAGTTTGCTAGCGGGGGAGCTCTACGAGCAGTACTTC

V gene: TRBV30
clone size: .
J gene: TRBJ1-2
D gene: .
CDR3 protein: CAWSVNYGYTF
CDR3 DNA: TGTGCCTGGAGCGTAAACTATGGCTACACCTTC

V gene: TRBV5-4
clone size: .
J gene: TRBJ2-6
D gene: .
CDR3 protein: CASSRDLSGANGLTF
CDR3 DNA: TGTGCCAGCAGCCGAGATCTCTCTGGGGCCAACGGCCTGACTTTC

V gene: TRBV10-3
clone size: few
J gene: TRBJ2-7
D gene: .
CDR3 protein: CAIRAGAPSYEQYF
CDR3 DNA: TGTGCCATCAGGGCGGGGGCCCCTTCCTACGAGCAGTACTTC

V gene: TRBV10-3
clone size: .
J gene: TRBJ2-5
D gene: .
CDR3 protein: CAISESPGSQETQYF
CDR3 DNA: TGTGCCATCAGTGAGTCTCCCGGGAGTCAGGAGACCCAGTACTTC

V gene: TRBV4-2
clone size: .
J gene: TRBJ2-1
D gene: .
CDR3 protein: CASSQVSLNNEQFF
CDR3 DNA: TGTGCCAGCAGCCAAGTCTCTTTAAACAATGAGCAGTTCTTC

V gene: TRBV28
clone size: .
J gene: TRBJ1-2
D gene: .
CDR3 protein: CASSILQGELDGYTF
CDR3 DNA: TGTGCCAGCAGTATCCTACAGGGAGAATTAGATGGCTACACCTTC

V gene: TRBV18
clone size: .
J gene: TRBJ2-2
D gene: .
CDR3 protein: CASSPNVLNTGELFF
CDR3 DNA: TGTGCCAGCTCACCTAACGTACTGAACACCGGGGAGCTGTTTTTT

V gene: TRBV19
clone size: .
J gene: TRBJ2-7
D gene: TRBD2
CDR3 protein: CASSSSSGTYEQYF
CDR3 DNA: TGTGCCAGTAGTTCCTCCAGCGGGACCTACGAGCAGTACTTC

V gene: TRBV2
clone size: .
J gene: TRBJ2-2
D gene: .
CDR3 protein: CASRTFGQTGELFF
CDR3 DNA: TGTGCCAGCAGAACATTCGGACAGACCGGGGAGCTGTTTTTT

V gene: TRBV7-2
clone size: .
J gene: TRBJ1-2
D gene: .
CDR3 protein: CASHSPRGPYGYTF
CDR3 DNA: TGTGCCAGCCACTCACCCAGGGGCCCCTATGGCTACACCTTC

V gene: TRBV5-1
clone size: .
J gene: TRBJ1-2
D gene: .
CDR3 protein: CASSLDRPDGYTF
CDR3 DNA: TGCGCCAGCAGCTTGGACAGACCCGATGGCTACACCTTC